A selection of T cell receptor beta chains follows, all from one sample in a study of cytomegalovirus exposure and HLA in healthy donors. The repertoire was sequenced with immunoSEQ multiplex PCR; TCRdb's copy has only in-frame clones and lacks some. The sample has 100,000 to 150,000 clones; around 9% are singletons. The sample comprised PBMCs. Every receptor here comes from a man aged 40-50 years in good health and CMV-seronegative. CDR3s include the opening cysteine and the closing phenylalanine or tryptophan. Each record gives: V gene, J gene, CDR3 protein.

TRBV19,TRBJ1-5,CASSIGQGFDQPQHF
TRBV25-1,TRBJ1-6,CASSLRTGGVSPLHF
TRBV5-4,TRBJ1-1,CASSRGTGEDTEAFF
TRBV4-3,TRBJ1-2,CASSQEWGVDYGYTF
TRBV9,TRBJ2-7,CASSVAGFSYEQYF
TRBV25-1,TRBJ2-1,CASSEARRGPEQFF
TRBV9,TRBJ2-7,CASSVGDLIYEQYF
TRBV6-1,TRBJ1-3,CASRDSGEGNTIYF
TRBV7-6,TRBJ2-3,CASSLEWAGGNLDTQYF
TRBV30,TRBJ2-7,CAWRSGASYEQYF
TRBV15,TRBJ2-1,CATSRTRDSSSYNEQFF
TRBV19,TRBJ1-1,CASSMFRDRGLTNTEAFF
TRBV5-1,TRBJ2-7,CASSGTGTGIYEQYF
TRBV5-4,TRBJ1-6,CASSVQGEGSPLHF
TRBV29-1,TRBJ1-2,CSVEPSRTRGTF
TRBV27,TRBJ1-6,CARSLQGNSHLHF
TRBV15,TRBJ2-7,CATRPTGGTYEQYF
TRBV7-7,TRBJ2-1,CASSPRAGITDEQFF
TRBV10-3,TRBJ2-3,CAISATGTSGGALDTQYF
TRBV5-1,TRBJ1-4,CASRRNRDSNEKLFF
TRBV6-1,TRBJ2-1,CASSDGQGMGELKQFF
TRBV25-1,TRBJ1-6,CASSLDRGNSPLHF
TRBV9,TRBJ1-3,CASSAGPQGSKGNTIYF
TRBV5-4,TRBJ2-5,CASSPNLGLAGAGTQYF
TRBV6-5,TRBJ1-1,CASRRDGDEVEAFF
TRBV7-2,TRBJ1-1,CASSPAGNTEAFF
TRBV2,TRBJ1-4,CASSERSGGANEKLFF
TRBV18,TRBJ1-6,CASSPPGGSYNSPLHF
TRBV6-1,TRBJ2-1,CASERSGTGHNEQFF
TRBV7-2,TRBJ2-7,CASQWAGGSYEQYF
TRBV10-3,TRBJ1-4,CAISESGATNEKLFF
TRBV12-2,TRBJ1-4,CASRFRGYEKLFF